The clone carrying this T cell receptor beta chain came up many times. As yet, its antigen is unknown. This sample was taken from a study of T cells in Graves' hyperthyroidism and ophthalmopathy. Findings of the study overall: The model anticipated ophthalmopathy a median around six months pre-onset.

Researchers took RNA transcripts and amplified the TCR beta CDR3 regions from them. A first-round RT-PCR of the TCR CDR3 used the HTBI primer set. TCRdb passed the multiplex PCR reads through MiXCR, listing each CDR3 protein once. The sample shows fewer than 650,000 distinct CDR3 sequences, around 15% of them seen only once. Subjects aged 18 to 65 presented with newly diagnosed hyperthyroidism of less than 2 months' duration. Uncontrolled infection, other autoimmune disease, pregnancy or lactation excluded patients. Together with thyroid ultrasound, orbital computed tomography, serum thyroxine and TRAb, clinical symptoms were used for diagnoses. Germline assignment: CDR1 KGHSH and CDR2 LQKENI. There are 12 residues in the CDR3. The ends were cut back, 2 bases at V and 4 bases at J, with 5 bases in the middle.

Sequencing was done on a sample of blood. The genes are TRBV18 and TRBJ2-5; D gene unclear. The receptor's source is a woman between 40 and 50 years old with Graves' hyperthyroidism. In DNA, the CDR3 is TGTGCCAGCTCACCATTGGTAGAGACCCAGTACTTC. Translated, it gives CASSPLVETQYF.